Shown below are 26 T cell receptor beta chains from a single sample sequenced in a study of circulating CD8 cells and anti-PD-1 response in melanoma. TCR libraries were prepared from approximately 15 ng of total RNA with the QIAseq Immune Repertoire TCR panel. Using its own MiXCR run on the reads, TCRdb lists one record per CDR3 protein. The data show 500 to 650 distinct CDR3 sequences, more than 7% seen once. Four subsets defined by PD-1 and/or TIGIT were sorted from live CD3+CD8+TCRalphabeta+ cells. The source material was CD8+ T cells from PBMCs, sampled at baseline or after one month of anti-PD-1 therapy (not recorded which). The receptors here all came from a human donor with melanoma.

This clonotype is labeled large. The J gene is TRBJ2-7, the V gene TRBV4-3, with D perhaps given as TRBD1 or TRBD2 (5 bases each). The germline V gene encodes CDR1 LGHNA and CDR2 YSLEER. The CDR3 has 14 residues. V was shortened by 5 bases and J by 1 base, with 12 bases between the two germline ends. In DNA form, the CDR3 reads TGCGCCAGCAGCTCAGGGCGGGCTTCCTACGAGCAGTACTTC. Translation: CASSSGRASYEQYF.

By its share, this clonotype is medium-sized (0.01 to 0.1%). The CDR3 loop reads CATSGSWLAGGLETQYF. As DNA, the CDR3 is TGTGCCACCAGTGGTTCTTGGCTAGCGGGAGGTCTAGAGACCCAGTACTTC. V gene TRBV24-1 combines with J gene TRBJ2-5; 11 bases are shared with TRBD2. Trimming cost V 5 bases and J 4 bases; bases outside gene matches: 11. Germline assignment: CDR1 KGHDR and CDR2 SFDVKD. This CDR3 contains 17 residues.

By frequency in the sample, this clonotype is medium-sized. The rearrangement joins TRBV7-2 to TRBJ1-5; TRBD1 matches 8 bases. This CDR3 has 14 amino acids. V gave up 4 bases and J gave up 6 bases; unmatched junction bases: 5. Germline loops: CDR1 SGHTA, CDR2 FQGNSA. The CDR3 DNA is TGTGCCAGCAGCTCGCAGGGGGCCGGTCAGCCCCAGCATTTT. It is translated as CASSSQGAGQPQHF.

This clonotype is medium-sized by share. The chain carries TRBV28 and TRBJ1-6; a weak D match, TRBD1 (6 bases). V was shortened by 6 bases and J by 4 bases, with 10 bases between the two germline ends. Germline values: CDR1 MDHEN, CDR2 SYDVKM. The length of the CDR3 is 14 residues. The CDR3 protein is CASSRTAYNSPLHF. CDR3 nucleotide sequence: TGTGCCAGCAGCCGGACAGCTTATAATTCACCCCTCCACTTT.

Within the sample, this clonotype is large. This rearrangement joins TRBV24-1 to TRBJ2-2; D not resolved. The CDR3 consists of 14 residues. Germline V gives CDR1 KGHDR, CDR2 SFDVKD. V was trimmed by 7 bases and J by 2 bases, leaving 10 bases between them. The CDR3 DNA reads TGTGCCACCAGAGGCCACCCAAACACCGGGGAGCTGTTTTTT. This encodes CATRGHPNTGELFF.

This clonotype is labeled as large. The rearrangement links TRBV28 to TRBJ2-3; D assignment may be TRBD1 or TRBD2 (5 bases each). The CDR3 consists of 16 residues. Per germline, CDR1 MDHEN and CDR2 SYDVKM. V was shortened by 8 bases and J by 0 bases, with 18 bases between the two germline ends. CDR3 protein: CASGRGVYPSTDTQYF. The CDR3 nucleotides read TGTGCCAGCGGTAGAGGGGTATACCCTAGCACAGATACGCAGTATTTT.

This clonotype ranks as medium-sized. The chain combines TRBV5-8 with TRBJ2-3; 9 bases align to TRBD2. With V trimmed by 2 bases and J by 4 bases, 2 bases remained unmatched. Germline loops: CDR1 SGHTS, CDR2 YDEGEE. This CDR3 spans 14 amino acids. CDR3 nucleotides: TGTGCCAGCAGCTTCGGCGGGGGGGCAGATACGCAGTATTTT. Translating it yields CASSFGGGADTQYF.

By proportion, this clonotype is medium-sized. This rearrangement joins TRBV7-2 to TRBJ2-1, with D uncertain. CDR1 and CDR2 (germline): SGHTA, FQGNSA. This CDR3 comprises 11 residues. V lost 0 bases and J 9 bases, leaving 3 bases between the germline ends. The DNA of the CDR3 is TGTGCCAGCAGCTTAGCTATTGAGCAGTTCTTC. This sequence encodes CASSLAIEQFF.

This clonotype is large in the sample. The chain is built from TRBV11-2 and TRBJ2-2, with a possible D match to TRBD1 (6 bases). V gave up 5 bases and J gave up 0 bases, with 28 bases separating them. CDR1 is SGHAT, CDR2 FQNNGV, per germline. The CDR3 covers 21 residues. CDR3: CASSGYQEGGLKLANTGELFF. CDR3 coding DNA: TGTGCCAGCAGCGGCTATCAAGAAGGGGGATTAAAACTCGCGAACACCGGGGAGCTGTTTTTT.

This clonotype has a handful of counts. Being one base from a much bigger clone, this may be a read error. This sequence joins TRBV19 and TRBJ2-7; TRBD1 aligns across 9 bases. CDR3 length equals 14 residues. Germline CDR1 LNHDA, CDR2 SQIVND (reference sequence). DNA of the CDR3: TGTGTCAGTAGTCCCGGGACAGGGTACTACGAGCAGTACTTC. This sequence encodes CVSSPGTGYYEQYF.

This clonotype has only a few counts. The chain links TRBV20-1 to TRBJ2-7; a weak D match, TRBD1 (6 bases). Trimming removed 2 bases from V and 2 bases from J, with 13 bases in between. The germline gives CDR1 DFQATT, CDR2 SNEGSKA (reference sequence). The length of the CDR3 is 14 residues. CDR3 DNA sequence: TGCAGTGCTAGAATCGGGACACCTCCCTACGAGCAGTACTTC. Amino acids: CSARIGTPPYEQYF.

The CDR3 DNA sequence: TGTGCCAGCAGCGCCACTTTAGCGGGGGGGCCTGATACGCAGTATTTT. It translates to CASSATLAGGPDTQYF. V and J are TRBV14 and TRBJ2-3; 11 nucleotides align to TRBD2. CDR1 SGHDN and CDR2 FVKESK come from the germline V gene. CDR3 size: 16 residues. V dropped 5 bases and J dropped 6; count of bases not matched to a gene: 10.

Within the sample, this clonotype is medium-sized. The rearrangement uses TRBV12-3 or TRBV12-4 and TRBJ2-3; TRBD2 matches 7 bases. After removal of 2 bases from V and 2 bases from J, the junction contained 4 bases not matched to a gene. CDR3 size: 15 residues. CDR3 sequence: CASSLRAGVTDTQYF. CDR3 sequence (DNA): TGTGCCAGCAGTTTAAGGGCGGGGGTCACAGATACGCAGTATTTT.

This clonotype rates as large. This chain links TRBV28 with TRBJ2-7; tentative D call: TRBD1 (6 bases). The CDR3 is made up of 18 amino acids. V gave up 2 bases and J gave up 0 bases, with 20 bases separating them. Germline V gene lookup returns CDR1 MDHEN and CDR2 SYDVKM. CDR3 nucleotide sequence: TGTGCCAGCAGTTTAGGGGTCTATACAGGGCCCCTCTCCTACGAGCAGTACTTC. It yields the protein CASSLGVYTGPLSYEQYF.

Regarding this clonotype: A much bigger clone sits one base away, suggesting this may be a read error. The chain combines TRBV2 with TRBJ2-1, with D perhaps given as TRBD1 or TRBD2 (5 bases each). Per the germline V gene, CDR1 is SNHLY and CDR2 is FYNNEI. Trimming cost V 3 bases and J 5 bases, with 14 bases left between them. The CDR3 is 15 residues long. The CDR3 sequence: CASSDSLGENNEQFF. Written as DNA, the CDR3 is TGTGCCAGCAGTGACTCACTAGGGGAGAACAATGAGCAGTTCTTC.

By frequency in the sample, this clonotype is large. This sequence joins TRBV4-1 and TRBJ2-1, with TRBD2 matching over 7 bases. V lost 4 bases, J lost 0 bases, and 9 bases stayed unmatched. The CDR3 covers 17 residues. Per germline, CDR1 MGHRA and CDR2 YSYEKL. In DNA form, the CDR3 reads TGCGCCAGCAGCCCCCATTCGCGGGGGAGCTCCTACAATGAGCAGTTCTTC. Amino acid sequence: CASSPHSRGSSYNEQFF.

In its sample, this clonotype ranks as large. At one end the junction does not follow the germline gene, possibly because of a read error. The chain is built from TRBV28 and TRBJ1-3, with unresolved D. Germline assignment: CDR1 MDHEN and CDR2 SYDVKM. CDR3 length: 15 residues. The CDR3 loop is CASRLTPNSGNTTYF. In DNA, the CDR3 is TGTGCCAGCAGACTTACACCCAACTCTGGAAACACCACATATTTT.

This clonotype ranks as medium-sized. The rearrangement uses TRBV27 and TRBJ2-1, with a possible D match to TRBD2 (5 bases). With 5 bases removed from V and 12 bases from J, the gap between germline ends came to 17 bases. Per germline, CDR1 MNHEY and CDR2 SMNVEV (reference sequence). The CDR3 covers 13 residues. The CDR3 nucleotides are TGTGCCAGCAGTCACAACCTGAGGGCTGGGCAGTTCTTC. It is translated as CASSHNLRAGQFF.

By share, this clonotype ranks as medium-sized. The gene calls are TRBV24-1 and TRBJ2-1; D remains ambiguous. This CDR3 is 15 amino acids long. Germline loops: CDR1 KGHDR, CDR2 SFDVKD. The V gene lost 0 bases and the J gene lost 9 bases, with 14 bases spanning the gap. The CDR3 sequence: CATSDLRQVPGEQFF. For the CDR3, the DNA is TGTGCCACCAGTGATTTGCGCCAGGTCCCAGGTGAGCAGTTCTTC.

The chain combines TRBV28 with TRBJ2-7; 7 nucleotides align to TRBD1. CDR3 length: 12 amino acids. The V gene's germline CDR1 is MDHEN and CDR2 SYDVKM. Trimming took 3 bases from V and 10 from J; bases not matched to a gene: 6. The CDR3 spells CASSFDRAEQYF. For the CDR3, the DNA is TGTGCCAGCAGTTTCGACAGGGCGGAACAGTACTTC. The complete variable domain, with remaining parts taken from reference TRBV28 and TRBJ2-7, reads DVKVTQSSRYLVKRTGEKVFLECVQDMDHENMFWYRQDPGLGLRLIYFSYDVKMKEKGDIPEGYSVSREKKERFSLILESASTNQTSMYLCASSFDRAEQYFGPGTRLTVT.

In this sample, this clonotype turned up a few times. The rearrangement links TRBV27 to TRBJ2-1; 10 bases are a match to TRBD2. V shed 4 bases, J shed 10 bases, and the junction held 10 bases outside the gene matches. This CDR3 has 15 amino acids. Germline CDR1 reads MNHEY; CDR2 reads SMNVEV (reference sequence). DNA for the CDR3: TGTGCCAGCAGTTCTCTAGCGGGAGTAGGGCCAGAGCAGTTCTTC. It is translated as CASSSLAGVGPEQFF.

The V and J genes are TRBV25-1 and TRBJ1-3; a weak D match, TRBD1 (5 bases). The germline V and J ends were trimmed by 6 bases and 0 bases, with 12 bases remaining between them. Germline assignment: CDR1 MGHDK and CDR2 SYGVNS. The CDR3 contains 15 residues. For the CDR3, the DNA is TGTGCCAGCAGCAGTCAGGGCTCCTCTGGAAACACCATATATTTT. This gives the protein CASSSQGSSGNTIYF.

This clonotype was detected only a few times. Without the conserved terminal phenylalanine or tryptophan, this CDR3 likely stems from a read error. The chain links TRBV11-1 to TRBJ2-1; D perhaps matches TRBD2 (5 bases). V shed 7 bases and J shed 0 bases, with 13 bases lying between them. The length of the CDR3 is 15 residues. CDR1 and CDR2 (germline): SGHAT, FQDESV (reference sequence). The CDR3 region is CASIPDWSSYNEQFL. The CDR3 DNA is TGTGCCAGCATACCGGACTGGAGCTCCTACAATGAGCAGTTCTTA.

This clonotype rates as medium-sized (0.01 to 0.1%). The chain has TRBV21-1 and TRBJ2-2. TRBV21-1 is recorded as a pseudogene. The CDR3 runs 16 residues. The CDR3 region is CASSKDKGTGTGELFF. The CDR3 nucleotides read TGTGCCAGCAGCAAAGATAAGGGAACGGGCACCGGGGAGCTGTTTTTT.

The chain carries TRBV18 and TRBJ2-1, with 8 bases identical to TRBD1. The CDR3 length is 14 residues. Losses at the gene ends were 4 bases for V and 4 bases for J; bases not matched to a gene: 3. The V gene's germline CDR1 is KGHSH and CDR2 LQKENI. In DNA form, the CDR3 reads TGTGCCAGCTCACGGACAGGGTATTACAATGAGCAGTTCTTC. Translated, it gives CASSRTGYYNEQFF. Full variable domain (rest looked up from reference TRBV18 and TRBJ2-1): NAGVMQNPRHLVRRRGQEARLRCSPMKGHSHVYWYRQLPEEGLKFMVYLQKENIIDESGMPKERFSAEFPKEGPSILRIQQVVRGDSAAYFCASSRTGYYNEQFFGPGTRLTVL.

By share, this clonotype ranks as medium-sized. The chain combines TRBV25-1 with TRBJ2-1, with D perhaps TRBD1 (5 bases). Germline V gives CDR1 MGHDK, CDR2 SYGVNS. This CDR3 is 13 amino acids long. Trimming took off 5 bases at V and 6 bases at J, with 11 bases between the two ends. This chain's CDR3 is CASSRRVGNEQFF. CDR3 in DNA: TGTGCCAGCAGTCGCAGGGTCGGCAATGAGCAGTTCTTC.